These 3 T cell receptor beta chains were sequenced from one sample in a study of metastatic and nonmetastatic thyroid tumors. TCRdb reassembled clones from the PCR reads with MiXCR. The sample shows just over 15,000 clones, about 3.7% of them seen only once. Not a single patient had been given any form of treatment at any point before undergoing thyroid surgery. The sequenced sample consisted of tumor tissue. The receptors originated from a female donor with papillary thyroid cancer or a benign thyroid nodule (not recorded which). Some clones in this sample may be carry-over from other donors' samples.

The chain has TRBV14 and TRBJ2-1, with D hard to call. V dropped 0 bases and J dropped 0 bases, with 9 bases sitting between them. The germline V gene encodes CDR1 SGHDN and CDR2 FVKESK. The CDR3 totals 16 residues. The DNA for the CDR3 is TGTGCCAGCAGCCAAGACTCGACAAGCTCCTACAATGAGCAGTTCTTC. This sequence encodes CASSQDSTSSYNEQFF.

This sequence joins TRBV28 and TRBJ1-1; D is possibly TRBD1 (5 bases). The CDR3 spans 16 residues. The germline V gene encodes CDR1 MDHEN and CDR2 SYDVKM. V gave up 1 base and J gave up 5 bases, with 17 bases separating them. The CDR3 DNA is TGTGCCAGCAGTTTATCTTTCGGCAGGGAGGATACTGAAGCTTTCTTT. This codes for CASSLSFGREDTEAFF.

This clone came up a few times. The chain is built from TRBV28 and TRBJ1-2; 7 nucleotides line up with TRBD1. CDR3 size: 12 residues. V lost 10 bases to trimming and J lost 6 bases; unmatched junction nucleotides: 8. Germline V gene sequence: CDR1 MDHEN, CDR2 SYDVKM. The CDR3 region has the DNA TGTGCCACCCAGACAGGGTTTGATGGCTACACCTTC. This sequence encodes CATQTGFDGYTF.